This T cell receptor beta chain was sequenced during a study of spatial heterogeneity in lung cancer (dated by TCRdb to about 2019). For the wider study: More beta-chain than alpha-chain transcripts were consistently detected, likely reflecting higher beta-chain transcript abundance. TCR repertoire features were related to nonsynonymous mutation counts determined by whole-exome sequencing of tumor tissue. Both alpha and beta chains were TCR-sequenced in samples taken at surgery, namely 220 tumor regions, roughly 64 matched nontumor lung samples and 50 to 60 PBMC samples. In the raw uncorrected reads, each unique combination of TCR and UMI appeared more than ten times on average. The study quantitatively compared TCR alpha and beta repertoires across multiple tumor regions, matched nontumor lung and blood in non-small cell lung cancer.

According to the study, the label for this sample's time point signals: sample taken at primary tumor resection. Samples were obtained from 65 to 90 patients with early-stage, untreated non-small cell lung cancer from the lung TRACERx cohort. TCR sequencing used whole RNA extracted from tumor and nontumor lung tissue, or from cryopreserved PBMC samples, without cell sorting. Only patients for whom sufficient RNA was available from at least two tumor regions were selected for TCR sequencing. Tumor and adjacent nontumor lung specimens were reviewed by a lung pathologist before selection. Libraries were constructed by 5' RACE. TCRdb records NextSeq 500 as the sequencer. The TCR library protocol attached a unique molecular identifier to each TCR cDNA molecule to allow correction of PCR and sequencing errors. As for the authors' bioinformatics: TCR identification, UMI-based error correction and CDR3 extraction were performed with Decombinator tools. TCRs above a frequency of 2 per 1,000, corresponding to the top 1% of the tumor frequency distribution, were defined as expanded. Each repertoire was subsampled 100 times to 5,000 TCRs, after which Renyi diversity was computed with the R vegan package. To build CDR3 similarity networks, amino acid triplet string-kernel similarity was used, and CDR3s were connected when their pairwise similarity was above 0.82. TCRdb passed the public sequencing reads through fastp at Q25 and MiXCR, retaining productive beta sequences. Rows with one shared CDR3 protein collapse into an entry with the most common genes and DNA. The V and J calls and clone size are TCRdb's, not the authors'. In this sample the table shows about 35,000 distinct CDR3 sequences, approximately 3.1% of which occur a single time. The ten top clones hold about 34% of the sample.

This clonotype was recorded many times. What this receptor recognizes is not known. The input lacks base qualities; no much larger clone sits a single base away. What the study reported, not specific to this receptor: Additional single-cell paired TCR alpha and beta sequencing was considered necessary to confirm, at a functional level, the hypothesis that regional TCRs recognize regional mutations.

The receptor's source is a male donor with early-stage non-small cell lung cancer. Specimen: normal lung tissue next to the tumor, collected at surgery.

CDR3 loop: CASRGTSGRSSYNEQFF. The nucleotide sequence is given as TGTGCCAGCCGCGGGACTAGCGGGAGGAGCTCCTACAATGAGCAGTTCTTC. The chain joins TRBV2 to TRBJ2-1; TRBD2 agrees with 15 junctional bases. Germline trimming: 8 bases from V, 0 bases from J; junction bases outside gene matches: 5. From its cysteine to its phenylalanine, the CDR3 spans 17 amino acids. The sequence is cut down to CDR3 DNA, 51 bases in frame from base 1. Based on the germline V gene, the CDR1 and CDR2 sequences are SNHLY and FYNNEI.